The TCR beta chain under discussion was sequenced for a study of blood T cell repertoires in COVID-19. Trimming took 7 bases from V and 0 from J, leaving 18 bases between them. This CDR3 contains 16 residues. Germline assignment: CDR1 WNHNN and CDR2 SYGVQD (reference sequence). Sequencing was performed with immunoSEQ multiplex PCR; in TCRdb, only in-frame clones are kept and a portion is missing. The table includes over 400,000 clones, 86% detected once. The clonotype was recovered from a woman aged 30 to 39 with active or convalescent COVID-19. The chain uses TRBV10-1 and TRBJ1-2; tentatively, D is TRBD1 (5 bases). The sequenced sample was peripheral blood. CDR3 sequence: CASTSHPYRPNYGYTF. The CDR3, as DNA: TGCGCCAGCACCTCCCATCCTTACAGGCCTAACTATGGCTACACCTTC.